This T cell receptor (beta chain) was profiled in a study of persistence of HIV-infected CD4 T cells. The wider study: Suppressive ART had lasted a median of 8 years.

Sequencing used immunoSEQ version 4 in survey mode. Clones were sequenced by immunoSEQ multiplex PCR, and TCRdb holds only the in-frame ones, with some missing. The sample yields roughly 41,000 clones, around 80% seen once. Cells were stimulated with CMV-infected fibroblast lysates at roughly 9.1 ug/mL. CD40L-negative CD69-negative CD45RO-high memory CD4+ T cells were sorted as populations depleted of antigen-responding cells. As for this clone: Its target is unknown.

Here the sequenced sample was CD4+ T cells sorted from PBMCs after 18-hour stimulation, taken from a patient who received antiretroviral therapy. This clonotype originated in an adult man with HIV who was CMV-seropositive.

The CDR3 reads CASSFDGYGYTF. Written as DNA, the CDR3 is TGCGCCAGCAGCTTTGACGGCTATGGCTACACCTTC. The chain recombines TRBV5-1 with TRBJ1-2; D remains ambiguous. The V gene lost 2 bases and the J gene lost 4 bases, with 6 bases spanning the gap. The CDR3 runs to 12 residues. Germline CDR1 and CDR2: SGHRS and YFSETQ.